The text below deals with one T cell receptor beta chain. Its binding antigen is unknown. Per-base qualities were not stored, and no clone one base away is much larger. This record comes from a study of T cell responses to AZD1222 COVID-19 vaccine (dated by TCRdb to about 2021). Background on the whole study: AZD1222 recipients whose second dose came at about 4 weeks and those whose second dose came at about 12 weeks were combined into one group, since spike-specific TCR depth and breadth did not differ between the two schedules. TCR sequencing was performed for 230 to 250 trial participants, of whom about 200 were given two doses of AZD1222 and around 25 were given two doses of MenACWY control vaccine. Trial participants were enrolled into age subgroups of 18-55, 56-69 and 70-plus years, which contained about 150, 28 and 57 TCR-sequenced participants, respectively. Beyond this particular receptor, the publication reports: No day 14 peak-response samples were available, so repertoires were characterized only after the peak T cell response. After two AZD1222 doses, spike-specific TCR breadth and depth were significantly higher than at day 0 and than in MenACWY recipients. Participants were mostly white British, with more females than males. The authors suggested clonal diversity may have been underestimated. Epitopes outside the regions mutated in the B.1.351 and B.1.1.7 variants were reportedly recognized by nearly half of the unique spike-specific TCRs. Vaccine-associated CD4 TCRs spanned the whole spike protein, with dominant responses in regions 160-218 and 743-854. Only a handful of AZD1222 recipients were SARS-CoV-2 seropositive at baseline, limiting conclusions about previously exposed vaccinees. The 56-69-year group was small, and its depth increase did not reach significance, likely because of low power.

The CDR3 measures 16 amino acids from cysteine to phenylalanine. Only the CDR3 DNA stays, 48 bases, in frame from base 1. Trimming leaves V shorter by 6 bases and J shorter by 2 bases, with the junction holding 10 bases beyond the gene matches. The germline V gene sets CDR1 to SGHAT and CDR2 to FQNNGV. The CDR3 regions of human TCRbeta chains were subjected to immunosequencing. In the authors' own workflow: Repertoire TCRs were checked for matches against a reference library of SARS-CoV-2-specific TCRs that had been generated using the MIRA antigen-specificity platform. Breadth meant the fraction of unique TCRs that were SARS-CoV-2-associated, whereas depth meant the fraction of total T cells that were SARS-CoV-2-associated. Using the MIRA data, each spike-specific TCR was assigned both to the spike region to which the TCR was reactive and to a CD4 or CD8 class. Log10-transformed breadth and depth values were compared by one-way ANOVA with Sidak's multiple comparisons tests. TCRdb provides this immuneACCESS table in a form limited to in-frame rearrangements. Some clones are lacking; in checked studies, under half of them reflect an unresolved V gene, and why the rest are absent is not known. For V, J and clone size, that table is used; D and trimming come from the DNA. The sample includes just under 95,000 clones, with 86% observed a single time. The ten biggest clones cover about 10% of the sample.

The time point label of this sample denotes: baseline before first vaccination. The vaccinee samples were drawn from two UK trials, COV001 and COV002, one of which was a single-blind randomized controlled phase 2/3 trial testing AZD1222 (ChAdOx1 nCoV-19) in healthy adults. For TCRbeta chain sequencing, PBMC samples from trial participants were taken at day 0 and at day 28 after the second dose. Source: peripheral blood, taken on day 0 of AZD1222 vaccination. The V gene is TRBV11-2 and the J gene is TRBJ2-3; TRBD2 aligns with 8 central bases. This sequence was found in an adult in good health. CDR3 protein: CASRVSGGGSTDTQYF. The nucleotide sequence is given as TGTGCCAGCAGGGTCTCTGGCGGGGGGTCCACAGATACGCAGTATTTT.